Listed here are 28 T cell receptor beta chains from one sample, sequenced in a study of blood T cell repertoires in COVID-19. The data were produced by immunoSEQ multiplex PCR, yet TCRdb's version contains in-frame clones alone and is incomplete. This table has about 180,000 clones, about nine tenths appearing once. The sequencing sample was made of peripheral blood. The receptors were gathered from a woman aged 30 to 39 with acute or convalescent COVID-19.

The rearrangement links TRBV6-5 to TRBJ1-6; no reliable D call. Germline V gene lookup returns CDR1 MNHEY and CDR2 SVGAGI. Trimming shortened V by 6 bases and J by 7 bases, and 4 bases separated the two germline ends. The CDR3 is made up of 11 amino acids. CDR3 amino acids: CASRHNSPLHF. The CDR3 nucleotides read TGTGCCAGCAGACACAATTCACCCCTCCACTTT.

V gene TRBV27 combines with J gene TRBJ2-7; 7 nucleotides match TRBD1. From germline, CDR1 is MNHEY and CDR2 SMNVEV (reference sequence). The CDR3 has 16 residues. Unmatched junction bases numbered 14, after V lost 5 bases and J lost 4 bases. CDR3 sequence reads: CASSPLSRDRTYEQYF. For the CDR3, the DNA is TGTGCCAGCAGTCCACTCTCCCGGGACAGAACTTACGAGCAGTACTTC.

With respect to this clone: Sequence at one end of the junction differs from germline and may be a read error. The rearrangement links TRBV6-5 to TRBJ2-1; maybe TRBD2 (5 bases). Germline CDR1 MNHEY, CDR2 SVGAGI. This CDR3 has 12 amino acids. The CDR3 region has the DNA TGTGCCAGCGAGGGTCTAGTCACTAGTAAGGTCTTC. The encoded protein is CASEGLVTSKVF.

V and J are TRBV4-1 and TRBJ1-3; D unresolved. Germline CDR1 reads MGHRA; CDR2 reads YSYEKL. Trimming took 5 bases from V and 1 from J, leaving 12 bases between them. This CDR3 contains 15 residues. The CDR3 DNA sequence: TGCGCCAGCAGCGCCGGCGCGAGGTCTGGAAACACCATATATTTT. Amino acids: CASSAGARSGNTIYF.

The chain uses TRBV3-1 (or the pseudogene TRBV3-2) and TRBJ2-6; D may be TRBD2 (5 bases). The CDR3 has 15 residues. Per the germline V gene, CDR1 is LGHDT and CDR2 is YNNKEL (reference sequence). Trimming stripped 4 bases from V and 1 base from J, with 8 bases between. The DNA of the CDR3 is TGTGCCAGCAGCCCCGGACTTTCTGGGGCCAACGTCCTGACTTTC. This encodes CASSPGLSGANVLTF.

V gene TRBV15 combines with J gene TRBJ2-5, with D hard to call. From germline, CDR1 is LNHNV and CDR2 YYDKDF (reference sequence). V was cut by 2 bases and J by 1 base, with 8 bases left in between. This CDR3 has 14 amino acids. CDR3 DNA: TGTGCCACCAGCAGACATGAGCCCCAAGAGACCCAGTACTTC. This translates into CATSRHEPQETQYF.

A few counts support this clone. Germline and junction disagree at one end, which may indicate a read error. The gene calls are TRBV10-1 and TRBJ2-7; a weak D match, TRBD1 (5 bases). There are 9 residues in the CDR3. CDR1 and CDR2 from the germline V gene are WNHNN and SYGVQD (reference sequence). The CDR3 protein is CASREGESF. CDR3 DNA: TGCGCCAGCAGGGAAGGGGAATCCTTC.

The chain links TRBV19 to TRBJ1-1, with a weak D call TRBD1 (5 bases). The CDR3 extends over 12 amino acids. V was cut by 6 bases and J by 0 bases, with 5 bases left in between. Per germline, CDR1 LNHDA and CDR2 SQIVND (reference sequence). CDR3 in amino acids: CASRTVNTEAFF. The CDR3 DNA reads TGTGCCAGTAGGACAGTGAACACTGAAGCTTTCTTT.

V and J are TRBV28 and TRBJ2-6; D not certain. The germline gives CDR1 MDHEN, CDR2 SYDVKM. Trimming pared 7 bases from V and 3 bases from J, leaving 19 bases between. The CDR3 length is 17 residues. CDR3 nucleotide sequence: TGTGCCAGCAAGGCCGGCAGTTGGGCGAGTGGGGCCAACGTCCTGACTTTC. It codes for CASKAGSWASGANVLTF.

The CDR3 sequence is CASSGGSTDTQYF. The CDR3 coding sequence is TGTGCCAGCAGCGGAGGCTCCACAGATACGCAGTATTTT. The chain employs TRBV7-9 and TRBJ2-3, with D tentatively TRBD2 (5 bases). The CDR3 contains 13 residues. CDR1 is SEHNR and CDR2 is FQNEAQ in the germline V gene (reference sequence). V dropped 5 bases and J dropped 2 bases, with 8 bases sitting between them.

The chain carries TRBV19 and TRBJ2-3, with a possible D match to TRBD1 (5 bases). The CDR3 is 13 amino acids. Germline lookup yields CDR1 LNHDA and CDR2 SQIVND (reference sequence). Trimming cost V 5 bases and J 3 bases, with 9 bases left between them. CDR3 protein: CASSVSGTDTQYF. The CDR3, as DNA: TGTGCCAGTAGTGTGTCAGGGACAGATACGCAGTATTTT.

This clone showed up just a few times. The rearrangement uses TRBV30 and TRBJ2-7, with TRBD2 matching over 7 bases. This CDR3 region has 14 residues. Per the germline V gene, CDR1 is GTSNPN and CDR2 is SVGIG (reference sequence). Losses at the gene ends were 3 bases for V and 4 bases for J; bases not matched to a gene: 9. The CDR3 DNA follows: TGTGCCTGGAGCCCTCGCGGGAGTTTTTACGAGCAGTACTTC. Its translation: CAWSPRGSFYEQYF.

The V call is TRBV12-3 or TRBV12-4, the J call TRBJ2-1, with 7 nucleotides matching TRBD2. The CDR3 runs to 13 residues. The ends lost 3 bases at V and 10 bases at J; junction bases unmatched: 6. The chain's CDR3 is CASSFQGEGEQFF. The CDR3 DNA is TGTGCCAGCAGTTTTCAAGGGGAGGGCGAGCAGTTCTTC.

This sequence joins TRBV5-6 and TRBJ2-5; 9 bases fit TRBD2. Germline V gives CDR1 SGHDT, CDR2 YYEEEE. The CDR3 has 14 amino acids. V trimming: 0 bases; J trimming: 5 bases; junction bases outside the gene matches: 2. The chain's CDR3 is CASSLASGIETQYF. The CDR3 DNA sequence: TGTGCCAGCAGCTTGGCTAGCGGGATTGAGACCCAGTACTTC.

The chain couples TRBV7-6 to TRBJ1-4, with D perhaps matching TRBD1 (6 bases). CDR1 and CDR2 from the germline V gene are SGHVS and FNYEAQ. Trimming removed 4 bases from V and 12 bases from J, with 27 bases in between. CDR3 length: 17 amino acids. The CDR3 loop reads CASSSYRDKQGFKELFF. The CDR3 nucleotides are TGTGCCAGCAGCTCTTATCGAGACAAACAGGGTTTCAAGGAACTGTTTTTT.

The V call is TRBV5-4, the J call TRBJ1-2; D perhaps matches TRBD1 (5 bases). Trimming pared 4 bases from V and 2 bases from J, leaving 9 bases between. The V gene's germline CDR1 is SGHNT and CDR2 YYREEE (reference sequence). The CDR3 loop spans 13 amino acids. The CDR3 DNA reads as TGTGCCAGCAGCCCGGACACAAACTATGGCTACACCTTC. Amino acids: CASSPDTNYGYTF.

The genes are TRBV6-5 and TRBJ2-7; unclear D gene. Trimming stripped 0 bases from V and 6 bases from J, with 9 bases between. CDR3 length: 13 amino acids. Germline V CDR1 and CDR2: MNHEY, SVGAGI. As DNA, the CDR3 is TGTGCCAGCAGTTACTCGGGCGTTGTCGAGCAGTACTTC. This gives the protein CASSYSGVVEQYF.

The genes are TRBV19 and TRBJ1-5; possibly TRBD1 for D (6 bases). Germline loops: CDR1 LNHDA, CDR2 SQIVND (reference sequence). The length of the CDR3 is 17 residues. V lost 3 bases, J lost 0 bases, and 15 bases lay in between. CDR3 region: CASSMRWGQPSNQPQHF. The CDR3 nucleotides are TGTGCCAGTAGTATGAGATGGGGACAACCTAGCAATCAGCCCCAGCATTTT.

The chain carries TRBV11-2 and TRBJ1-3, with D possibly TRBD1 on 6 matching bases. The ends were cut back, 0 bases at V and 7 bases at J, with 13 bases in the middle. The CDR3 contains 15 residues. Germline lookup yields CDR1 SGHAT and CDR2 FQNNGV. Here the CDR3 reads CASSLDAGTFNTIYF. The CDR3 region has the DNA TGTGCCAGCAGCTTAGACGCCGGGACATTTAACACCATATATTTT.

The chain links TRBV28 to TRBJ2-3, with D maybe TRBD1 (5 bases). V dropped 2 bases and J dropped 2 bases, with 14 bases sitting between them. CDR1 and CDR2 from the germline V gene are MDHEN and SYDVKM. The CDR3 runs to 16 residues. CDR3 region: CASSLTRTRLTDTQYF. Here the CDR3 DNA reads TGTGCCAGCAGTTTAACCCGGACAAGACTCACAGATACGCAGTATTTT.

The chain links TRBV7-6 to TRBJ2-1; D not resolved. With 5 bases removed from V and 4 bases from J, the gap between germline ends came to 3 bases. The CDR3 totals 11 residues. Germline CDR1 SGHVS, CDR2 FNYEAQ. The CDR3 bases are TGTGCCAGCAGCCCGTACAATGAGCAGTTCTTC. Encoded protein: CASSPYNEQFF.

The chain employs TRBV28 and TRBJ2-1; 7 positions agree with TRBD2. V dropped 3 bases and J dropped 7; count of bases not matched to a gene: 12. Germline CDR1 reads MDHEN; CDR2 reads SYDVKM. CDR3 size: 16 residues. This CDR3 is CASSFGPTSVLNEQFF. CDR3 sequence (DNA): TGTGCCAGCAGTTTTGGTCCCACTAGCGTCTTAAATGAGCAGTTCTTC.

The J gene is TRBJ1-1, the V gene TRBV11-2; 8 nucleotides match TRBD1. The V gene's germline CDR1 is SGHAT and CDR2 FQNNGV. Unmatched junction bases numbered 5, after V lost 5 bases and J lost 9 bases. The CDR3 runs 12 residues. The CDR3 here is CASSVTGGKAFF. CDR3 bases: TGTGCCAGCAGCGTTACAGGGGGAAAAGCTTTCTTT.

The chain carries TRBV6-1 and TRBJ2-5; D is unresolved. Deletions cut 3 bases from V and 5 bases from J, with 13 bases between. CDR3 length equals 14 residues. CDR1 and CDR2 (germline): MNHNS, SASEGT. The CDR3 protein is CASSESSIEETQYF. Written as DNA, the CDR3 is TGTGCCAGCAGTGAGAGTTCGATAGAGGAGACCCAGTACTTC.

The chain uses TRBV11-2 and TRBJ1-1; D unclear. Deletions cut 4 bases from V and 3 bases from J, with 9 bases between. Germline V CDR1 and CDR2: SGHAT, FQNNGV. The CDR3 sequence is 13 residues long. The CDR3 nucleotides are TGTGCCAGCAGCTCCCAGGCAGACACTGAAGCTTTCTTT. This gives the protein CASSSQADTEAFF.

The chain carries TRBV4-1 and TRBJ2-3; 9 bases align to TRBD2. The V and J ends lost 2 bases and 4 bases, in that order; junction bases with no gene match: 7. The CDR3 is made up of 16 amino acids. Looked up from germline, CDR1 is MGHRA and CDR2 is YSYEKL. CDR3 protein: CASSQMPGLAADTQYF. The CDR3 DNA reads TGCGCCAGCAGCCAAATGCCGGGACTAGCAGCAGATACGCAGTATTTT.

The rearrangement links TRBV2 to TRBJ2-3, with a weak D call TRBD2 (5 bases). V was clipped by 0 bases and J by 5 bases, with 9 bases between them. Germline CDR1 is SNHLY and CDR2 is FYNNEI. The CDR3 covers 14 residues. CDR3 sequence: CASSEADRGDTQYF. The CDR3 DNA follows: TGTGCCAGCAGTGAAGCGGATCGGGGAGATACGCAGTATTTT.

This clone was seen only once. The rearrangement links TRBV11-2 to TRBJ2-5; the D gene is possibly TRBD2 (5 bases). This CDR3 spans 13 amino acids. Germline CDR1 SGHAT, CDR2 FQNNGV. With 2 bases removed from V and 7 bases from J, the gap between germline ends came to 11 bases. CDR3 residues: CASSLIGVGTQYF. DNA of the CDR3: TGTGCCAGCAGCTTAATCGGGGTTGGGACCCAGTACTTC.